This TCR beta chain comes out of a study of CD8+ T cells in alopecia areata. Study in general: Treated patients received severity scores based on the percentage of scalp area affected.

It was cDNA, reverse transcribed from extracted RNA, that served as the sequencing template. The method was immunoSEQ multiplex PCR; TCRdb's version includes in-frame clones alone and lacks a portion of them. The table lists roughly 120,000 clones, roughly three fifths of them singletons. In the case of this clone: The antigen remains unidentified.

The CDR3 consists of 17 residues. Germline CDR1 is SEHNR and CDR2 is FQNEAQ (reference sequence). Trimming took 5 bases from V and 1 from J; bases not matched to a gene: 13. Whole-study findings and limits: Scalp sample sequencing also detects resident alphabeta T cells of normal skin.

Treatment in this sample: oral pan-JAK inhibitor, 5-10 mg twice daily. The sample was CD4+ T cells sorted from blood, taken at week 24, from a patient treated with tofacitinib. The TCR originated in a human donor with alopecia areata. V and J are TRBV7-9 and TRBJ1-2; TRBD1 agrees at 7 bases. CDR3 in DNA: TGTGCCAGCAGCCCACGGGCCCCGGGACAGAGTAACTATGGCTACACCTTC. As protein: CASSPRAPGQSNYGYTF.